Below, 7 T cell receptor beta chains from the same sample are listed, as sequenced in a study of CD8 T cells in Susac syndrome. RNA, at about 0.45 to 1 ug, was reverse transcribed with random hexamers. TCRdb reprocessed the immunoSEQ multiplex PCR reads via MiXCR and lists one record per CDR3 protein. The profile shows some 190,000 distinct CDR3 sequences, roughly 95% of them singletons. The sequenced sample was CD4+ T cells from PBMCs. The source of these receptors is a human donor in good health.

This sequence joins TRBV30 and TRBJ1-2; D not resolved. The V and J ends lost 0 bases and 3 bases respectively, with 11 bases between them. The CDR3 sequence is 14 residues long. Looked up from germline, CDR1 is GTSNPN and CDR2 is SVGIG (reference sequence). DNA for the CDR3: TGTGCCTGGAGTGTTATAGGGCGGTACTATGGCTACACCTTC. Amino acids: CAWSVIGRYYGYTF.

Remarks on this clonotype: Mismatch with germline at one junction end may stem from a read error. The chain recombines TRBV20-1 with TRBJ2-3; 8 nucleotides align to TRBD2. From germline, CDR1 is DFQATT and CDR2 SNEGSKA (reference sequence). CDR3 size: 12 residues. As DNA, the CDR3 is TGTTCGGCGGGAGGTAGCACAGATACGCAGTATTTT. It encodes CSAGGSTDTQYF.

The rearrangement links TRBV29-1 to TRBJ1-1; D not resolved. There are 14 residues in the CDR3. Trimming took off 6 bases at V and 0 bases at J, with 14 bases between the two ends. Germline V gene sequence: CDR1 SQVTM, CDR2 ANQGSEA. Written as DNA, the CDR3 is TGCAGCGTCCGATCGGACGTTCTGAACACTGAAGCTTTCTTT. Protein sequence: CSVRSDVLNTEAFF.

The chain is built from TRBV7-2 and TRBJ2-5; D gene uncertain. The CDR3 contains 14 residues. Trimming pared 3 bases from V and 1 base from J, leaving 9 bases between. Germline V gene sequence: CDR1 SGHTA, CDR2 FQGNSA. The CDR3 loop is CASSLRSGQETQYF. Here the CDR3 DNA reads TGTGCCAGCAGCTTGCGATCGGGCCAAGAGACCCAGTACTTC.

The DNA of the CDR3 is TGTGCCAGCAGCCATCTCGGGGGAGGGGCAGAGACCCAGTACTTC. It translates to CASSHLGGGAETQYF. This sequence joins TRBV14 and TRBJ2-5; 7 bases map to TRBD2. CDR3 length: 15 residues. CDR1 SGHDN and CDR2 FVKESK come from the germline V gene. Unmatched junction bases numbered 8, after V lost 3 bases and J lost 4 bases. The whole variable domain, filled in from reference TRBV14 and TRBJ2-5, reads EAGVTQFPSHSVIEKGQTVTLRCDPISGHDNLYWYRRVMGKEIKFLLHFVKESKQDESGMPNNRFLAERTGGTYSTLKVQPAELEDSGVYFCASSHLGGGAETQYFGPGTRLLVL.

Only a few counts were recorded for this clonotype. The gene calls are TRBV7-2 and TRBJ2-1; D is uncertain. This CDR3 region has 12 residues. Trimming removed 1 base from V and 8 bases from J, with 6 bases in between. Per the germline V gene, CDR1 is SGHTA and CDR2 is FQGNSA. For the CDR3, the DNA is TGTGCCAGCAGCTTAGAGGGTGATGAGCAGTTCTTC. Protein: CASSLEGDEQFF.

The CDR3 spells CSVGQGGSYEQYF. The CDR3 DNA reads TGCAGCGTCGGACAGGGAGGGTCCTACGAGCAGTACTTC. The gene calls are TRBV29-1 and TRBJ2-7, with D possibly TRBD1 on 8 matching bases. The CDR3 covers 13 residues. V lost 6 bases and J 1 base, leaving 13 bases between the germline ends. The germline V gene has CDR1 SQVTM and CDR2 ANQGSEA.